This T cell receptor (beta chain) appears in the sequencing data of a study of T-cell reconstitution after alpha-beta-depleted transplantation in children. The CDR3 sequence is 15 residues long. The V gene's germline CDR1 is MNHEY and CDR2 SVGAGI. Trimming cost V 0 bases and J 1 base, with 9 bases left between them. Study observations and caveats: Newly produced T cells mostly provided counts and TCRbeta diversity after one year, as hyperexpanded clones declined. Surviving thymic progenitors and recipient T cells were the source of high TCRbeta diversity at day 60 in some patients. In patients about two months after transplant, alpha-beta T cells reportedly arose from several hundred expanded graft clones.

Using unique molecular identifiers, the investigators prepared the TCRbeta library. From the PCR reads, TCRdb called clonotypes with MiXCR, one entry per CDR3 protein. The sample consists of about 300,000 distinct CDR3 sequences, over 9.5% of them appearing once. This clonotype appeared a few times. The target antigen is unknown. Sequencing used PBMCs, obtained before TCRalphabeta/CD19-depleted stem cell transplant. The rearrangement uses TRBV6-5 and TRBJ2-5; D might be TRBD1 (6 bases). The origin of this receptor is a boy under three years old with acute myeloid leukemia, due to receive a stem cell transplant. DNA of the CDR3: TGTGCCAGCAGTTACTCCGGACAGCTCCAAGAGACCCAGTACTTC. Residues: CASSYSGQLQETQYF.